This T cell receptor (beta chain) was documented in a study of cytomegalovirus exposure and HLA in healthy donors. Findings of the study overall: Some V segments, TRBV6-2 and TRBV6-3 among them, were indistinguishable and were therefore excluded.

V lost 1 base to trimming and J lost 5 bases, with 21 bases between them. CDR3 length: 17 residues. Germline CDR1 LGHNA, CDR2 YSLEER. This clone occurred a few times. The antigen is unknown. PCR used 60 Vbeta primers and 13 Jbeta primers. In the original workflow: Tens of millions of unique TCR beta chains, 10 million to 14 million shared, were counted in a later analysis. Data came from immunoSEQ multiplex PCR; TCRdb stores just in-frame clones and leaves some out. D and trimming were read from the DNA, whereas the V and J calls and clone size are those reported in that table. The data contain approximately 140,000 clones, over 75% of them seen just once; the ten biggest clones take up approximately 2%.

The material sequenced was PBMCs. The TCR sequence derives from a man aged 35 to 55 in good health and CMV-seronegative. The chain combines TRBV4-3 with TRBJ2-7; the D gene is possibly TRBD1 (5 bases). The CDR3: CASSQGIIRVVEDEQYF. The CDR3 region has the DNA TGCGCCAGCAGCCAAGGCATTATCAGGGTCGTTGAAGACGAGCAGTACTTC.